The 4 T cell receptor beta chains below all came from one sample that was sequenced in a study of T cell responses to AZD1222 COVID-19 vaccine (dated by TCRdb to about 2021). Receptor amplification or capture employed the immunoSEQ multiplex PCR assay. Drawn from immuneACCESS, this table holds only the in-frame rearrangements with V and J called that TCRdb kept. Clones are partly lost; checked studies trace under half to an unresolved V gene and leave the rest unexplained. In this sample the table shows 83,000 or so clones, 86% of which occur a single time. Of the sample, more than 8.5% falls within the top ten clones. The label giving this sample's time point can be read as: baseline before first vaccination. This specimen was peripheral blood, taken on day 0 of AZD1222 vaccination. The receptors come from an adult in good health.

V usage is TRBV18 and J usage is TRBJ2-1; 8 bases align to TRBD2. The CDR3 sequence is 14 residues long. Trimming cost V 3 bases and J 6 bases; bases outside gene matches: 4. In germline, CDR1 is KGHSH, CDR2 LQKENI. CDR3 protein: CASSPGLAGNEQFF. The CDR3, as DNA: TGTGCCAGCTCACCCGGACTAGCTGGCAATGAGCAGTTCTTC.

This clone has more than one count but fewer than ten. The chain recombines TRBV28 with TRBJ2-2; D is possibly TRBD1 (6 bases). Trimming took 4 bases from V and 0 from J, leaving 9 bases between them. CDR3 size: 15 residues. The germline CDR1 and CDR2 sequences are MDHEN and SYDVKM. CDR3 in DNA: TGTGCCAGCAGTTCCACAGGGTCGAACACCGGGGAGCTGTTTTTT. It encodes CASSSTGSNTGELFF.

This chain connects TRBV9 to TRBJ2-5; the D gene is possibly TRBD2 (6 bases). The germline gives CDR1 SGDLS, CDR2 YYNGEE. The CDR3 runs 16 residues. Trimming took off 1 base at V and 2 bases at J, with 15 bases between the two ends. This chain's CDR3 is CASSVRVEGPQETQYF. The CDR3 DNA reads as TGTGCCAGCAGCGTAAGGGTGGAGGGCCCTCAAGAGACCCAGTACTTC.

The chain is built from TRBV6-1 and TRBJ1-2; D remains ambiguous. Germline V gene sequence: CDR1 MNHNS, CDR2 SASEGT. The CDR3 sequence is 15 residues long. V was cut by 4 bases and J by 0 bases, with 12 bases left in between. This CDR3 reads CASSVGTAANYGYTF. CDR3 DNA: TGTGCCAGCAGTGTCGGTACAGCAGCTAACTATGGCTACACCTTC.